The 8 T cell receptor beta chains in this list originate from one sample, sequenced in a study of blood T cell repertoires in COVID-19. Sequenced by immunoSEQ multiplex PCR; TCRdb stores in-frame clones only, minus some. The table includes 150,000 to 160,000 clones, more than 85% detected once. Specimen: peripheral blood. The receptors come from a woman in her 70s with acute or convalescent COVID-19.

CDR3 sequence (DNA): TGTGCCAGTAGACCGACAGGTTTGAGGGGCTACACCTTC. It specifies CASRPTGLRGYTF. This chain links TRBV19 with TRBJ1-2, with D tentatively TRBD1 (6 bases). The CDR3 contains 13 residues. Germline V gene lookup returns CDR1 LNHDA and CDR2 SQIVND (reference sequence). V lost 6 bases to trimming and J lost 8 bases, with 16 bases between them.

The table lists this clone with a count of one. The CDR3 is CATSERTGSNYGYTF. The CDR3 coding sequence is TGTGCCACCAGTGAACGGACAGGCTCTAACTATGGCTACACCTTC. The V call is TRBV24-1, the J call TRBJ1-2, with 7 bases lining up with TRBD1. This CDR3 is built from 15 residues. Germline CDR1 KGHDR, CDR2 SFDVKD. The ends lost 4 bases at V and 0 bases at J; junction bases unmatched: 4.

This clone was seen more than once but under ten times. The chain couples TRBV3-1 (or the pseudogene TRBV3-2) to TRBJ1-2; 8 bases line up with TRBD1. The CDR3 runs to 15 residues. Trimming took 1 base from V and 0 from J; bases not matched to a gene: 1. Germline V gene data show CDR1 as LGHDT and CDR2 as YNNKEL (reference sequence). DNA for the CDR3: TGTGCCAGCAGCCAAGGGGACAGGACTAACTATGGCTACACCTTC. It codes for CASSQGDRTNYGYTF.

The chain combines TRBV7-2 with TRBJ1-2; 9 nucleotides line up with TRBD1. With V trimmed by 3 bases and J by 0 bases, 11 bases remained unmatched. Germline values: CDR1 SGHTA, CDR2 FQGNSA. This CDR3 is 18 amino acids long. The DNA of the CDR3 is TGTGCCAGCAGCTTTTTCCGGACAGGGGACAAATCTAACTATGGCTACACCTTC. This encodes CASSFFRTGDKSNYGYTF.

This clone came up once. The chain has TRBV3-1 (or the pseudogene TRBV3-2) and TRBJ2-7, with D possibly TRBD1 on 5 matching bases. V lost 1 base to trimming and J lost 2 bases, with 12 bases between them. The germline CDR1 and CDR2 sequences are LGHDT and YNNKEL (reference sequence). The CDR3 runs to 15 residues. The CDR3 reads CASSQADTRPYEQYF. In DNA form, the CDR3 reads TGTGCCAGCAGCCAAGCGGACACACGTCCCTACGAGCAGTACTTC.

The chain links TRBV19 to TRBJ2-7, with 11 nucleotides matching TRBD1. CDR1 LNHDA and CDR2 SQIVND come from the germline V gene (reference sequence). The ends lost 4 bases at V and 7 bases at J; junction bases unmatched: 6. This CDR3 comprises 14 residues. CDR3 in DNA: TGTGCCAGTAGTACAGGACAGGGGGCGAGGGAGCAGTACGTC. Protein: CASSTGQGAREQYV.

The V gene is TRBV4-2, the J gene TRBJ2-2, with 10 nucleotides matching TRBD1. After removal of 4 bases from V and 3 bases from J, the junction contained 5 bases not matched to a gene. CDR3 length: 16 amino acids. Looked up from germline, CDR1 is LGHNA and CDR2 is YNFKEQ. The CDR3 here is CASSLGTGVYTGELFF. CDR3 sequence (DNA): TGTGCCAGCAGCCTGGGGACAGGGGTCTACACCGGGGAGCTGTTTTTT.

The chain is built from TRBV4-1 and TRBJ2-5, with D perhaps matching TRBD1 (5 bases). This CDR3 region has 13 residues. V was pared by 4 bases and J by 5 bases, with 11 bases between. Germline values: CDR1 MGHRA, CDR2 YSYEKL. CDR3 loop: CASSPAGPETQYF. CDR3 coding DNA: TGCGCCAGCAGCCCAGCAGGGCCGGAGACCCAGTACTTC.